Listed below are T cell receptor beta chains from one sample, sequenced in a study of blood T cell repertoires in COVID-19. TCRdb's copy holds only in-frame clones and misses some; the assay was immunoSEQ multiplex PCR. The table shows around 88,000 clones, with 90% occurring only once. Sequencing was done on a sample of peripheral blood. These TCRs come from a man aged 60-69 years with acute or convalescent COVID-19. Each CDR3 is given with its conserved first and last residue. The D gene is left open where the match is weak.

>14|TRBV5-6|TRBD2|TRBJ2-7
TGTGCCAGCAGCTTGTCATCGGCTAGCGGGAGGAAGTACTTC
CASSLSSASGRKYF
>14|TRBV6-5|TRBD1|TRBJ1-3
TGTGCCAGCAGCCGACAGGGGTTCAGAAACACCATATATTTT
CASSRQGFRNTIYF
>13|TRBV2|.|TRBJ1-6
TGTGCCAGCACCCGGACAGAGAATTCACCCCTCCACTTT
CASTRTENSPLHF
>13|TRBV4-2|.|TRBJ1-1
TGTGCCAGCAGCTCGACAGTGAACACTGAAGCTTTCTTT
CASSSTVNTEAFF
>14|TRBV2|.|TRBJ2-7
TGTGCCAGCAGTGAAATGGGGGGGCTTGGCGAGCAGTACTTC
CASSEMGGLGEQYF
>14|TRBV19|TRBD1|TRBJ1-1
TGTGCCAGTACAGAGACAGGGGGTATGGCTGAAGCTTTCTTT
CASTETGGMAEAFF
>19|TRBV3-1/TRBV3-2|TRBD2|TRBJ2-1
TGTGCCAGCAGCGATGGACTAGCGGGAGGTGAGGGCAGAGGAAATGAGCAGTTCTTC
CASSDGLAGGEGRGNEQFF
>14|TRBV29-1|TRBD2|TRBJ2-7
TGCAGCGTTGAAGATCAATTTCGGGGGGTGGAGCAGTACTTC
CSVEDQFRGVEQYF
>16|TRBV5-5|TRBD1|TRBJ2-2
TGTGCCAGCAGCTTGGCCCAGGGGGCGTTCACCGGGGAGCTGTTTTTT
CASSLAQGAFTGELFF
>15|TRBV19|TRBD2|TRBJ2-1
TGTGCCAGTAGTGCCGGACTAGCGGGAGATAATGAGCAGTTCTTC
CASSAGLAGDNEQFF
>14|TRBV9|TRBD1|TRBJ2-7
TGTGCCAGCAGCCCAGAGGACAGGGCCTACGAGCAGTACTTC
CASSPEDRAYEQYF
>13|TRBV7-3|.|TRBJ2-7
TGTGCCAGCCTCCGCACCCCAGGGGAAGAGCAGTACTTC
CASLRTPGEEQYF
>15|TRBV5-1|TRBD2|TRBJ2-2
TGCGCCAGCAGCGGGCTAGCGGGAGACACCGGGGAGCTGTTTTTT
CASSGLAGDTGELFF
>13|TRBV7-3|.|TRBJ2-7
TGTGCCAGCAGCCCCGGGGGAGCGTTCGAGCAGTACTTC
CASSPGGAFEQYF
>15|TRBV28|TRBD1|TRBJ1-1
TGTGCCAGCACCCCCGCGATGGACAGGGGCACTGAAGCTTTCTTT
CASTPAMDRGTEAFF